This T cell receptor (beta chain) stems from a study of HIV-infected patients and healthy controls (dated 2014 in TCRdb). Turning to the overall study: CD4 counts were modestly but significantly increased in about 85% of the 16 patients after three months of therapy, but they remained below normal ranges. Patients exhibited no overall T-cell lymphocytopenia, and total CDR3 counts per chain were not significantly different from those of controls. Viral load fell below detection in most of the 16 patients by the second bleed and in all patients following a further year of therapy. No consistent shift in CD8 counts was seen during early therapy, whereas a slight rise was seen in the CD4:CD8 ratio. The study tested whether deep TCR repertoire sequencing of HIV patients' small blood samples could capture immune perturbation and reconstitution. Summary of the overall study and its limitations: Oligoclonality may be reflected in the significantly higher mean Gini indices of HIV-infected repertoires compared with controls. Size-matched repertoire data did not replicate the apparent post-therapy recovery of the Gini index in HIV-infected patients. Slight age and sex profile differences between the study cohorts did not explain the observed diversity differences. Most CMV-associated CDR3s became more frequent during therapy, although their change was not significant, whereas HIV-associated CDR3s showed a significant decrease in frequency. In the samples, alpha-beta chain pairing was left undetermined. Healthy control repertoires showed roughly threefold more distinct CDR3s and higher Shannon diversity than untreated HIV+ repertoires. Processing was restricted to sixteen HIV-infected individuals, which the authors judged to be a major constraint on the generalizability of the findings. The dynamics of distinct T-cell subpopulations could not be separated, and sequencing depth was restricted, because whole blood was used. Both the Jaccard index and the count of highly shared sequences showed that healthy controls shared more CDR3s between individuals than HIV+ patients did. Significantly different mean usage between HIV-infected patients and controls was observed for eight alpha and eight beta V genes. MAIT cell alpha-chain CDR3s were present at high frequency in healthy controls but severely depleted in HIV+ repertoires. Unequal numbers of distinct sequences between patients and controls complicated comparisons, and size-matching overweighted rare events from HIV-infected data. HLA typing of donors was not performed in the study.

400 to 650 ng RNA was reverse transcribed with SuperScript III using primers against the alpha and beta constant regions. Alpha and beta chain libraries were generated separately via chain-specific third strand synthesis with multiplexing indices. In the protocol, all rearrangements within a chain were amplified with a single primer pair so that primer bias was avoided, and molecular barcodes were added to each cDNA molecule. The SP2 sequencing primer site and a random hexamer were carried on a 5' RACE adapter, to which purified cDNA was joined by T4 RNA Ligase 1. The authors primed second strand synthesis from the SP2 site with Phusion polymerase and used slow temperature ramps to favor optimal annealing. Two random hexamer sequences, both added before amplification and joined together, made up the 12-nucleotide barcode of each molecule. P5 and P7 adapter elements plus a second index were added in a short first PCR, which was followed by a roughly 23-cycle amplification PCR with P5s and P7 primers. A total of approximately 26 PCR cycles were applied to the libraries, which were quantified on a Qubit, sized on a Bioanalyzer, and diluted to about 3.7 nM. Normalized libraries were sequenced on an Illumina MiSeq with 2 x 250 paired-end kits. Into about 10 ul Tris-Cl, the reverse transcription reactions were eluted following cleanup on MinElute columns. Adapter ligations ran for roughly 25 hours at 16 degrees C and were afterwards cleaned with AMPure XP beads at a 1:1 ratio. The original pipeline was this. A modified Decombinator processed the demultiplexed FASTQ files and output V, J, insert and barcode information. Sequences that shared a barcode but differed from the dominant sequence were discarded as errors, and original cDNA molecules were estimated by counting barcodes clustered at Levenshtein distance 3. The R packages ineq, vegan, igraph and RCytoscape were used for downstream analyses, together with IMGT nomenclature and CDR3 definitions. The authors computed V gene usage over distinct sequences and counted each TCR a single time to avoid skew from clonal expansion. Unique CDR3 amino acid sequences within a donor were connected in similarity networks whenever two sequences differed by a single Levenshtein edit. Published HIV-specific CDR3s (just under 95 alpha, 702 beta) and CMV-specific CDR3s (around twelve alpha, over 200 beta) were assembled and queried against the repertoires. Lower sequence numbers were not the cause of the decreased diversity in patients, as random subsampling to size-matched repertoires showed. The raw public reads went through TCRdb reprocessing: fastp at Q25, MiXCR clone calling, in-frame beta chains kept. When rows share a CDR3 protein, they turn into one entry using the most common DNA and genes. The authors' filters were not applied to this entry. This sample lists around 7,100 distinct CDR3 sequences; roughly 9.9% were detected once. Of the sample, over 15% is held by the ten largest clones.

For this clonotype: Which antigen it targets is not known. No qualities accompany the bases; no much larger clone lies one base away.

The germline V gene (reference sequence) sets CDR1 to MNHEY and CDR2 to SMNVEV. Relative to germline, V is missing 4 bases and J is missing 7 bases, with 12 bases of the junction outside any gene match. The CDR3 numbers 15 residues from cysteine through phenylalanine. Left in the record is the CDR3 DNA by itself, 45 bases read in frame from the first base. Whole blood was used without cell fractionation, so the repertoire reflected all unsorted peripheral T cells. For RNA extraction, 2.5 to 3 ml of peripheral blood was drawn into Tempus tubes. HIV-infected adults not yet given antiretroviral therapy and scheduled to start treatment were recruited, and the first sixteen eligible patients underwent processing. Enrollment excluded patients who had febrile or AIDS-related illness, tumors, hepatitis B or C coinfection, immunomodulatory therapy, recent vaccination or treatment interruptions. The TURBO-DNase kit was used to remove leftover genomic DNA, and GLOBINclear was used to deplete globin mRNA. Just before antiretroviral therapy was started, pretreatment blood was collected from HIV-infected patients.

Sample: blood, taken before antiretroviral therapy. Recombination linked TRBV27 to TRBJ2-7, with 8 bases in between that match TRBD2. The receptor was isolated from an adult with HIV infection. The DNA sequence is TGTGCCAGCAGTTCCTTGACTAGCGCGGCCTCGGAGCAGTACTTC. The translation is CASSSLTSAASEQYF.